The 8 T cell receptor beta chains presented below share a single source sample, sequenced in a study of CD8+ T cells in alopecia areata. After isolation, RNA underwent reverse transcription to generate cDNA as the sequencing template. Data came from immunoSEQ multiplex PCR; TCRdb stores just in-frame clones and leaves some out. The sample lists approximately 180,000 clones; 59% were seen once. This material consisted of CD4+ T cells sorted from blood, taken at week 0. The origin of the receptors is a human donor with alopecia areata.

CDR3 region: CASSLEGTATNQPQHF. CDR3 in DNA: TGTGCCAGCAGCTTAGAGGGGACAGCAACCAATCAGCCCCAGCATTTT. This rearrangement joins TRBV7-8 to TRBJ1-5, with 7 bases aligning to TRBD1. The V gene end was trimmed by 1 base and the J gene end by 3 bases; junction bases not matched to a gene: 6. This CDR3 region has 16 residues. From germline, CDR1 is SGHVS and CDR2 FQNEAQ.

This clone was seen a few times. CDR3 bases: TGTGCCAGCAACCCCGGACCTAGCACAGATACGCAGTATTTT. It yields the protein CASNPGPSTDTQYF. J is TRBJ2-3 and V is TRBV2, with D unclear. The CDR3 spans 14 residues. V lost 7 bases, J lost 0 bases, and 11 bases lay in between. Germline assignment: CDR1 SNHLY and CDR2 FYNNEI.

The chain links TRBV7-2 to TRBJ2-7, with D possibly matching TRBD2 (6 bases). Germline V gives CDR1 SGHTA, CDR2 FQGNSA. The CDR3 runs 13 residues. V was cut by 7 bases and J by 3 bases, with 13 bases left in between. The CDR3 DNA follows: TGTGCCAGCACCCCTAGCGCGGGCTACGAGCAGTACTTC. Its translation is CASTPSAGYEQYF.

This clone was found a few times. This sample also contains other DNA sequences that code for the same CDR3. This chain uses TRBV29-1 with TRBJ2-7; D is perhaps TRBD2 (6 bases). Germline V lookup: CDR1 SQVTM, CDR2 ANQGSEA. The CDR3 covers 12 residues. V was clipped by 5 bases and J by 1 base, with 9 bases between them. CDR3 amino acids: CSVLGGSYEQYF. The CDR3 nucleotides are TGCAGCGTTCTGGGGGGTTCCTACGAGCAGTACTTC.

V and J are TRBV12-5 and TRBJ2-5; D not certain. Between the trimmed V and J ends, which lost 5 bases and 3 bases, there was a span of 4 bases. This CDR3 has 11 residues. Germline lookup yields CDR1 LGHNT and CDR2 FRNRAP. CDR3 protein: CASGGKETQYF. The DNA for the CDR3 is TGTGCTAGTGGTGGGAAAGAGACCCAGTACTTC.

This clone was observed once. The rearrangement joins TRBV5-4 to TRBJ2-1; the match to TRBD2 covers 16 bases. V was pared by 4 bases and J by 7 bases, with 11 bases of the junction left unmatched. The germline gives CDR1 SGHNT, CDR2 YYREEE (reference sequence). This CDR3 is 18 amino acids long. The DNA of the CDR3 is TGTGCCAGCAGCCTGGGCGGGACTAGCGGGGGGGCGAGGAATGAGCAGTTCTTC. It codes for CASSLGGTSGGARNEQFF.

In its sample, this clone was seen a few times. CDR3 sequence: CASSTDGYTF. CDR3 sequence (DNA): TGTGCCAGCAGCACGGATGGCTACACCTTC. This sequence joins TRBV7-9 and TRBJ1-2; D is unclear. Trimming left V 5 bases short and J 6 bases short, with 4 bases between. The germline V gene encodes CDR1 SEHNR and CDR2 FQNEAQ (reference sequence). This CDR3 spans 10 amino acids.

This CDR3 reads CASSLASGASAALHF. The CDR3 DNA sequence: TGCGCCAGCAGCTTGGCGTCAGGGGCCTCAGCGGCCCTCCACTTT. The rearrangement joins TRBV5-1 to TRBJ1-6, with D possibly TRBD1 on 6 matching bases. This CDR3 contains 15 residues. Germline V gene lookup returns CDR1 SGHRS and CDR2 YFSETQ. The V gene lost 0 bases and the J gene lost 14 bases, with 18 bases spanning the gap.